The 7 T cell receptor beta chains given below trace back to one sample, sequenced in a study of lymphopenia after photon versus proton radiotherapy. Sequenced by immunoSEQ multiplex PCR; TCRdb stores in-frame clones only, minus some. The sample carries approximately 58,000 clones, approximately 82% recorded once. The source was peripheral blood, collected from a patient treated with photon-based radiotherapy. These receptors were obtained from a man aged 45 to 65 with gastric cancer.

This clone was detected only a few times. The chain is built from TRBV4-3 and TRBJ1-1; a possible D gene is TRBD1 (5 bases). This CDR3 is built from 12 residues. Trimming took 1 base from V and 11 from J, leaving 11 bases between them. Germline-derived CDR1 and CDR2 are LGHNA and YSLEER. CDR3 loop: CASSQGGDGAFF. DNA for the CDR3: TGCGCCAGCAGCCAAGGGGGGGATGGGGCTTTCTTT.

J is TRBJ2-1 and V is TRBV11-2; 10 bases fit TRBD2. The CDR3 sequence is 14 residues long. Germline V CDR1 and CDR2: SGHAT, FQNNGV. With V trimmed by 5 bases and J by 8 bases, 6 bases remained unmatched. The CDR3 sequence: CASSASGTSDEQFF. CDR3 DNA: TGTGCCAGCAGCGCCTCCGGGACTAGCGATGAGCAGTTCTTC.

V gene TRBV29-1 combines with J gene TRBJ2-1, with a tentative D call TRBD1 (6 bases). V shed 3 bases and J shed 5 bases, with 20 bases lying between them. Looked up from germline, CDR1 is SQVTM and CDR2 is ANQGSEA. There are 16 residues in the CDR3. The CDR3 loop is CSVENPRGVVNNEQFF. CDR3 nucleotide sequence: TGCAGCGTTGAGAACCCCAGGGGCGTTGTAAACAATGAGCAGTTCTTC.

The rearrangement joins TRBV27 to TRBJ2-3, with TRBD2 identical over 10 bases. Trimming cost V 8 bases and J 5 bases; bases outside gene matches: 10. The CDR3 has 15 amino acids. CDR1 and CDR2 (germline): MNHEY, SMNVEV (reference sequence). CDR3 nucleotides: TGTGCCAGCCGCTTTGTTGGACTAGCGGAAGATACGCAGTATTTT. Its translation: CASRFVGLAEDTQYF.

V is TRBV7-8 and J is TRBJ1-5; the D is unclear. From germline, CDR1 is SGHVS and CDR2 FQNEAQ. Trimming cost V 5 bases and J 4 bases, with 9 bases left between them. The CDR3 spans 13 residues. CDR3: CASSTVRNQPQHF. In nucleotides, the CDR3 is TGTGCCAGCAGCACCGTTCGGAATCAGCCCCAGCATTTT.

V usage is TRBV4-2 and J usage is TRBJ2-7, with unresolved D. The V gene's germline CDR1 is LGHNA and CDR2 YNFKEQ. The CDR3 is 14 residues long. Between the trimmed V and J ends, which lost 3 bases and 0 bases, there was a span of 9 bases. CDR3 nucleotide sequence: TGTGCCAGCAGCCAGAGCAGCAGCTCCTACGAGCAGTACTTC. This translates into CASSQSSSSYEQYF.

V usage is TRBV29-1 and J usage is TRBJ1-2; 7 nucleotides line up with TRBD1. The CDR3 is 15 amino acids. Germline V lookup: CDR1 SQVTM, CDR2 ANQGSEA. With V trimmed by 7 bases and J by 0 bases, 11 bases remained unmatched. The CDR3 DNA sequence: TGCAGCGCTGGGGGACAGAGTCATCCTAACTATGGCTACACCTTC. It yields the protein CSAGGQSHPNYGYTF.